This record concerns one TCR beta chain sequence. The data belong to a study of T cell repertoires in ileal Crohn's disease. In the study overall: Surgery for a complication: stricturing in about 61%, penetrating in approximately 39%. About half received postoperative treatment, about a dozen with thiopurines and 18 anti-TNF.

The assay was immunoSEQ multiplex PCR, and TCRdb's table has in-frame clones only and misses some. The profile covers fewer than 20,000 clones, with 88% appearing a single time and around 5.4% taken by the ten largest. With 6 bases clipped from V and 6 bases from J, the junction kept 8 bases outside the gene matches. Germline CDR1 reads SNHLY; CDR2 reads FYNNEI. This CDR3 region has 14 residues. Adults with ileal or ileocolonic Crohn's disease and an indication for resection were eligible. This sequence was found in an adult with Crohn's disease. The chain combines TRBV2 with TRBJ2-1, with TRBD2 matching 7 bases. Sequenced: ileal tissue. Written as DNA, the CDR3 is TGTGCCAGCAGCCTATGGGGGGGTCTCAATGAGCAGTTCTTC. Amino acid sequence: CASSLWGGLNEQFF.